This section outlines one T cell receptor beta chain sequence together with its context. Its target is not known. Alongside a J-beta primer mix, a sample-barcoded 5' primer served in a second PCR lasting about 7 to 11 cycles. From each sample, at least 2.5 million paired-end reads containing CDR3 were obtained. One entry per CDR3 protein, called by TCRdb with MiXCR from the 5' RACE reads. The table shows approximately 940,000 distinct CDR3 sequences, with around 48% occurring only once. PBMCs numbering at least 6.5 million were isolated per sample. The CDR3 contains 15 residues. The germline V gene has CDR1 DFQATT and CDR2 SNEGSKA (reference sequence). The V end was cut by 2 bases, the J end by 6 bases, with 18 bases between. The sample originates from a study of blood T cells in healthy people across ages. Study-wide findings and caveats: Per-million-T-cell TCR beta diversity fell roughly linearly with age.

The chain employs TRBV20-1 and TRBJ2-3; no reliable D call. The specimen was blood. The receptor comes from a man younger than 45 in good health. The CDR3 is CSARRQVLGTDTQYF. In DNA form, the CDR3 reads TGCAGTGCTAGAAGGCAGGTACTGGGTACGGATACGCAGTATTTT.